What follows is one T cell receptor beta chain and its context. This clone appeared a few times. Its antigen is still unknown. No qualities accompany the bases; no much larger clone lies one base away. From the cysteine through the phenylalanine, the CDR3 covers 15 amino acids. The DNA shown is the 45-base CDR3, in frame from base 1. Sequences SGHRS (CDR1) and YFSETQ (CDR2) are obtained from the germline V gene. Trimming leaves V shorter by 0 bases and J shorter by 8 bases, with the junction holding 6 bases beyond the gene matches. In the paper's terms, the time point label means: baseline before first vaccination. Vaccinee samples came from UK trials COV001 and COV002, including a single-blind randomized controlled phase 2/3 trial of AZD1222 (ChAdOx1 nCoV-19) in healthy adults. For TCRbeta chain sequencing, PBMC samples from trial participants were taken at day 0 and at day 28 after the second dose.

These data are taken from a study of T cell responses to AZD1222 COVID-19 vaccine (dated by TCRdb to about 2021). Some background on the complete study: AZD1222 recipients whose second dose came at about 4 weeks and those whose second dose came at about 12 weeks were combined into one group, since spike-specific TCR depth and breadth did not differ between the two schedules. A total of about 250 trial participants underwent TCR sequencing, of whom 207 had received two doses of AZD1222 and approximately 25 had received two doses of the MenACWY control vaccine. Trial participants were enrolled by age into 18-55, 56-69 and 70-plus year subgroups, with 148, 28 and 57 TCR-sequenced participants respectively.

The CDR3 regions of human TCRbeta chains were analyzed by immunosequencing. On the study's bioinformatics: Repertoire TCRs were matched against a reference library of SARS-CoV-2-specific TCRs generated with the MIRA antigen-specificity platform. Breadth meant the fraction of unique TCRs that were SARS-CoV-2-associated, whereas depth meant the fraction of total T cells that were SARS-CoV-2-associated. Using the MIRA data, each spike-specific TCR was mapped to the spike region that the TCR reacts to and placed in a CD4 or CD8 class. Log10-transformed breadth and depth values were compared by one-way ANOVA with Sidak's multiple comparisons tests. Not all clones reach the TCRdb copy of this immuneACCESS table, which keeps in-frame sequences only. Checked studies attribute under half of the gap to unresolved V genes and leave the rest unexplained. V, J and clone size reflect that table, while D and trimming were determined from the DNA. For this sample there are some 150,000 clones; about nine tenths appear just once. The ten biggest clones cover around 3.6% of the sample.

Study-wide conclusions, independent of this receptor: Vaccine-associated CD4 TCRs spanned the whole spike protein, with dominant responses in regions 160-218 and 743-854. Reportedly, almost half of the unique spike-specific TCRs recognized epitopes lying outside the regions that are mutated in the B.1.351 and B.1.1.7 variants. Only five to seven AZD1222 recipients were SARS-CoV-2 seropositive at baseline, limiting conclusions about previously exposed vaccinees. Because no samples from the day 14 peak response were available, repertoires could be characterized only after the peak T cell response. Participants were mostly white British and included more females than males, and it was suggested by the authors that clonal diversity may have been underestimated. A significant rise in spike-specific TCR breadth and depth was observed after two AZD1222 doses relative to day 0 and relative to MenACWY recipients. In the small 56-69-year group, the increase in depth fell short of significance, most likely because of low power.

This clonotype was sampled from an adult in good health. Sequenced material: peripheral blood, taken on day 0 of AZD1222 vaccination. The sequence joins TRBV5-1 to TRBJ1-4; TRBD1 fits 8 bases in the junction. The CDR3 corresponds to CASSLGGQGYEKLFF. The base sequence is TGCGCCAGCAGCTTGGGCGGACAGGGTTACGAAAAACTGTTTTTT.